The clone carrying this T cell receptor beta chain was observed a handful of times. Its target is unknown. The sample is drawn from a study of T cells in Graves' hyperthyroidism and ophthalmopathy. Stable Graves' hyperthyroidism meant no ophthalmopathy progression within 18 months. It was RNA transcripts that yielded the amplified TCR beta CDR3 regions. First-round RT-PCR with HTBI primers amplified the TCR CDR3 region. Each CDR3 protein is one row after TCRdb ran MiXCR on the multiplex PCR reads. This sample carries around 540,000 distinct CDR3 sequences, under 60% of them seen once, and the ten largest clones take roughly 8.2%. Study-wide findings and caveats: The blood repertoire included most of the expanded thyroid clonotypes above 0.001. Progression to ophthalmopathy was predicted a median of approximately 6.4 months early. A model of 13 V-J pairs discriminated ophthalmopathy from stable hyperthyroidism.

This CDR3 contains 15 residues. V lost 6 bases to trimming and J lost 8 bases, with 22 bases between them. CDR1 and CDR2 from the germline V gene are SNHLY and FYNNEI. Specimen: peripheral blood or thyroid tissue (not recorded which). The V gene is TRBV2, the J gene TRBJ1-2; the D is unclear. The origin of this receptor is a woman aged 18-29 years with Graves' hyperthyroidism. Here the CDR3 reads CASRRGQWASEGYTF. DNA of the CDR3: TGTGCCAGCAGGAGAGGTCAGTGGGCGTCGGAAGGCTACACCTTC.